A selection of T cell receptor beta chains follows, all from one sample in a study of blood T cell repertoires in COVID-19. Method: immunoSEQ multiplex PCR; TCRdb's copy keeps in-frame clones and lacks some. Of some 160,000 clones in the sample, more than 80% were seen once. The sample taken for sequencing was peripheral blood. The origin of the receptors is a man aged 55 to 69 with acute or convalescent COVID-19. Each CDR3 is given with its conserved first and last residue. The order of the fields is clone size, V gene, D gene, J gene, CDR3 protein, CDR3 DNA. The D gene is left open where the match is weak. Not every row has a clone size; where given, it reads once, few, many or a size class.

-	TRBV7-8	-	TRBJ1-1	CASSLESAVGEAFF	TGTGCCAGCAGCTTAGAATCGGCGGTCGGCGAAGCTTTCTTT
-	TRBV4-1	-	TRBJ1-2	CASSPEGYGYTF	TGCGCCAGCAGCCCGGAGGGCTATGGCTACACCTTC
-	TRBV4-1	TRBD1	TRBJ2-1	CASSQPSRDRVNEQFF	TGCGCCAGCAGCCAACCATCTCGGGACAGGGTCAATGAGCAGTTCTTC
-	TRBV27	TRBD1	TRBJ2-7	CASSPTRGGWQYF	TGTGCCAGCAGTCCCACGCGAGGGGGCTGGCAGTACTTC
-	TRBV7-9	TRBD2	TRBJ2-2	CASSLATSQGTGELFF	TGTGCCAGCAGCTTAGCGACTAGCCAGGGCACCGGGGAGCTGTTTTTT
-	TRBV21-1	-	TRBJ2-3	CASSKIAGGFTDTQYF	TGTGCCAGCAGTAAGATAGCGGGGGGATTCACAGATACGCAGTATTTT
-	TRBV27	TRBD2	TRBJ2-1	CASSSFTTSGGEGEQFF	TGTGCCAGCAGTTCCTTTACAACTAGCGGGGGGGAGGGTGAGCAGTTCTTC
-	TRBV3-1/TRBV3-2	-	TRBJ1-6	CASSQRDYNSPLHF	TGTGCCAGCAGCCAACGGGATTATAATTCACCCCTCCACTTT
-	TRBV5-1	TRBD1	TRBJ1-6	CASSLAGTGNSPLHF	TGCGCCAGCAGCTTGGCCGGGACAGGAAATTCACCCCTCCACTTT
-	TRBV7-9	-	TRBJ1-5	CASSLAGGQPQHF	TGTGCCAGCAGCTTAGCGGGAGGGCAGCCCCAGCATTTT
few	TRBV14	-	TRBJ2-7	CASSQLSTSEQYF	TGTGCCAGCAGCCAATTGAGTACGTCCGAGCAGTACTTC
once	TRBV7-7	TRBD1	TRBJ2-6	CASSPGTGTSGANVLTF	TGTGCTAGCAGTCCCGGGACAGGGACCTCTGGGGCCAACGTCCTGACTTTC
few	TRBV5-1	TRBD2	TRBJ2-3	CASSLRSGGLTDTQYF	TGCGCCAGCAGCTTGCGGAGCGGGGGGCTGACAGATACGCAGTATTTT
-	TRBV6-1	TRBD1	TRBJ1-2	CASSFGTDYGYTF	TGTGCCAGCAGTTTTGGGACAGATTATGGCTACACCTTC
once	TRBV4-2	TRBD1	TRBJ1-4	CASSQDFPGTGGTSATNEKLFF	TGTGCCAGCAGCCAAGACTTTCCGGGGACAGGGGGGACTAGTGCTACTAATGAAAAACTGTTTTTT
once	TRBV7-2	TRBD1	TRBJ2-1	CASSSTSTGGRNEQFF	TGTGCCAGCAGCTCCACATCGACAGGGGGCAGGAATGAGCAGTTCTTC
-	TRBV6-2/TRBV6-3	-	TRBJ1-2	CASSYSPRGAYGYTF	TGTGCCAGCAGTTACTCCCCGCGGGGGGCCTATGGCTACACCTTC
-	TRBV3-1/TRBV3-2	TRBD1	TRBJ1-5	CASSLGTGGNTQPQHF	TGTGCCAGCAGCCTTGGGACAGGGGGAAATACTCAGCCCCAGCATTTT
few	TRBV5-4	TRBD1	TRBJ1-1	CASSKDRARAFF	TGTGCCAGCAGCAAGGACAGGGCGCGGGCTTTCTTT
-	TRBV5-3	-	TRBJ1-4	CARSLASGRARILEKLFF	TGTGCCAGAAGCTTGGCCTCGGGCAGGGCCCGAATTTTGGAAAAACTGTTTTTT
-	TRBV30	TRBD1	TRBJ2-7	CAWSPGQGSEQYF	TGTGCCTGGAGCCCGGGACAGGGGTCCGAGCAGTACTTC
-	TRBV2	-	TRBJ2-3	CASSQGFTDTQYF	TGTGCCAGCAGTCAGGGGTTCACAGATACGCAGTATTTT
-	TRBV7-9	TRBD1	TRBJ2-3	CASSPGQAIADTQYF	TGTGCCAGCAGCCCCGGACAGGCGATCGCAGATACGCAGTATTTT
-	TRBV7-2	TRBD1	TRBJ2-7	CASSPPGGRAEQYF	TGTGCCAGCAGCCCTCCAGGGGGCCGAGCCGAGCAGTACTTC
-	TRBV11-2	-	TRBJ2-1	CASSLGELAYNEQFF	TGTGCCAGCAGCTTAGGGGAACTAGCCTACAATGAGCAGTTCTTC
-	TRBV5-1	-	TRBJ1-1	CASSRLKSGTENTEAFF	TGCGCCAGCAGCCGTTTGAAATCCGGGACTGAGAACACTGAAGCTTTCTTT
-	TRBV20-1	-	TRBJ2-7	CSAGTYEQYF	TGCAGTGCGGGGACTTACGAGCAGTACTTC
-	TRBV6-2/TRBV6-3	-	TRBJ1-2	CASSSGQPRGYGYTF	TGTGCCAGCAGTTCTGGACAGCCTCGGGGCTATGGCTACACCTTC
-	TRBV11-2	TRBD2	TRBJ2-7	CASSSGLAYEQYF	TGTGCCAGCAGCTCGGGACTAGCGTACGAGCAGTACTTC
-	TRBV11-2	-	TRBJ1-6	CASSLPGFANSPLHF	TGTGCCAGCAGCTTACCAGGGTTTGCTAATTCACCCCTCCACTTT
-	TRBV5-1	-	TRBJ2-5	CASKNTGIGRETQYF	TGCGCCAGCAAAAATACAGGGATTGGCCGAGAGACCCAGTACTTC
-	TRBV5-1	-	TRBJ2-1	CASSLKLVSYNEQFF	TGCGCCAGCAGCTTGAAACTCGTCTCCTACAATGAGCAGTTCTTC
-	TRBV9	TRBD1	TRBJ1-3	CASSATGAPSGNTIYF	TGTGCCAGCAGCGCGACAGGGGCCCCCTCTGGAAACACCATATATTTT
-	TRBV4-1	TRBD2	TRBJ2-3	CASSQVAGFNTDTQYF	TGCGCCAGCAGCCAAGTAGCGGGGTTTAACACAGATACGCAGTATTTT
-	TRBV5-1	TRBD2	TRBJ2-1	CASSMGTSGGKNEQFF	TGCGCCAGCAGCATGGGGACTAGCGGGGGGAAAAATGAGCAGTTCTTC
-	TRBV7-2	-	TRBJ2-7	CASSLTATPYEQYF	TGTGCCAGCAGCTTAACCGCAACTCCCTACGAGCAGTACTTC
-	TRBV30	-	TRBJ1-5	CAWSRKQGSSNQPQHF	TGTGCCTGGAGTAGGAAACAGGGTTCAAGCAATCAGCCCCAGCATTTT
-	TRBV3-1/TRBV3-2	-	TRBJ2-1	CASSRGASETQFF	TGTGCCAGCAGCCGGGGAGCTAGCGAGACTCAGTTCTTC
-	TRBV2	TRBD1	TRBJ1-5	CASRPTGQGGPQHF	TGTGCCAGCAGACCGACGGGACAGGGGGGGCCCCAGCATTTT
-	TRBV7-8	-	TRBJ1-3	CASSLPGLGSGNTIYF	TGTGCCAGCAGCTTACCGGGTTTAGGCTCTGGAAACACCATATATTTT
-	TRBV7-2	TRBD2	TRBJ2-3	CASRLGLAGGEADTQYF	TGTGCCAGCAGATTGGGACTAGCGGGGGGAGAGGCAGATACGCAGTATTTT
-	TRBV18	-	TRBJ1-5	CASSPFARGLNNQPQHF	TGTGCCAGCTCACCCTTCGCCAGGGGCCTAAACAATCAGCCCCAGCATTTT